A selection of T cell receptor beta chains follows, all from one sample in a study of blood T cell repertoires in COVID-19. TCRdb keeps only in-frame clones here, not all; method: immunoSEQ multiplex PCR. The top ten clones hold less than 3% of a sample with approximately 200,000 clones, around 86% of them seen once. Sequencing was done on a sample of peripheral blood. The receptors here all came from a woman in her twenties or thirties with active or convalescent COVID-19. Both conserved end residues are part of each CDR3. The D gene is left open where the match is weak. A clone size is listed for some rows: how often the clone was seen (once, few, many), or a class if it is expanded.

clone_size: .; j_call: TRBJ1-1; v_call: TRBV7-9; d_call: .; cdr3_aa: CASSPDSNTEAFF; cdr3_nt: TGTGCCAGCAGCCCCGACTCGAACACTGAAGCTTTCTTT
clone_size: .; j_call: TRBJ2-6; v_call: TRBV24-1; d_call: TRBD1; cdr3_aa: CATSDPKGQGKFWSGANVLTF; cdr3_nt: TGTGCCACCAGTGATCCGAAGGGACAGGGTAAGTTTTGGTCTGGGGCCAACGTCCTGACTTTC
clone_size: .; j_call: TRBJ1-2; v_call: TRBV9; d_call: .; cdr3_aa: CASSVVGGSPFYGYTF; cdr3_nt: TGTGCCAGCAGCGTTGTCGGCGGCAGCCCTTTTTATGGCTACACCTTC
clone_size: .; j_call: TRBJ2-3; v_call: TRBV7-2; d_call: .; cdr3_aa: CASSLKIGRPSTDTQYF; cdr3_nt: TGTGCCAGCAGCCTCAAAATCGGGAGACCAAGCACAGATACGCAGTATTTT
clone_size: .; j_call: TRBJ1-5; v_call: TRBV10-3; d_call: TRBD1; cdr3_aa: CAISEIWAGGPLTSNQPQHF; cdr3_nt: TGTGCCATCAGTGAGATCTGGGCAGGGGGCCCTCTCACCTCCAATCAGCCCCAGCATTTT
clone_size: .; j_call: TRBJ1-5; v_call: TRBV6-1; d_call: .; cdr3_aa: CASSETFLNQPQHF; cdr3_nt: TGTGCCAGCAGTGAAACTTTTCTCAATCAGCCCCAGCATTTT
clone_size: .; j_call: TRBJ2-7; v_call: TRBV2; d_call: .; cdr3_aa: CASTPSGDRHTKQYF; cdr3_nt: TGTGCCAGCACCCCCTCGGGGGACAGACATACGAAGCAGTACTTC
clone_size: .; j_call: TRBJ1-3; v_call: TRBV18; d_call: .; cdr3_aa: CASHNAWARSGNTIYF; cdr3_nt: TGTGCCAGTCATAACGCGTGGGCGCGCTCTGGAAACACCATATATTTT
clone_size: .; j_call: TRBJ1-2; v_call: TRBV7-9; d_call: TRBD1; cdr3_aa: CASRFTGTAYGYTF; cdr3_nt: TGTGCCAGCAGGTTCACCGGGACAGCCTATGGCTACACCTTC
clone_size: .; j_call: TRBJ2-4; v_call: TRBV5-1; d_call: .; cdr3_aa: CASSSGALAKNIQYF; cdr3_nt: TGCGCCAGCAGCTCTGGGGCATTAGCCAAAAACATTCAGTACTTC
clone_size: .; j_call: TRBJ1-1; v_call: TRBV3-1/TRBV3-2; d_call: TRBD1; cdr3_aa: CASSQVVGQEAFF; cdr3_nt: TGTGCCAGCAGCCAAGTCGTGGGACAGGAAGCTTTCTTT
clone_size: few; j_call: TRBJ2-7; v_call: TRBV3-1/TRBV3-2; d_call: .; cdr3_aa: CASSLGAGAYEQYF; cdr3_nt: TGTGCCAGCAGCCTCGGGGCGGGGGCTTACGAGCAGTACTTC
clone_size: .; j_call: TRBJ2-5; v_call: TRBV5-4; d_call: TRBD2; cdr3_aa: CASSSAGKYQETQYF; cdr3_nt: TGTGCCAGCAGCTCAGCGGGGAAGTACCAAGAGACCCAGTACTTC
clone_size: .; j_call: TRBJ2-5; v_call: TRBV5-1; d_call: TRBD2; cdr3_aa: CASSLGSGGLLQETQYF; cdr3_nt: TGCGCCAGCAGCTTGGGTAGCGGGGGGCTTCTCCAAGAGACCCAGTACTTC
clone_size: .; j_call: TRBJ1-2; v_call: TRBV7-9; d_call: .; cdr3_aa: CASSSGWGDYGYTF; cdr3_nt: TGTGCCAGCAGCTCCGGATGGGGGGACTATGGCTACACCTTC
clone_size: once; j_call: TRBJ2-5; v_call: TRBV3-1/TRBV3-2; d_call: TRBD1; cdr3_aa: CASSQAGRGRRETQYF; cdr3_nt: TGTGCCAGCAGCCAGGCCGGCAGGGGGCGCCGAGAGACCCAGTACTTC
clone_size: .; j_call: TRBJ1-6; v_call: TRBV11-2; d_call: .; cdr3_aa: CASSPTIGGTLHF; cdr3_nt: TGTGCCAGCAGCCCGACGATAGGGGGAACCCTCCACTTT
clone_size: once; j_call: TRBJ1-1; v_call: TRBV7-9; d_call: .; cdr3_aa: CASSSGAMEAFF; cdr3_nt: TGTGCCAGCAGCTCAGGGGCTATGGAAGCTTTCTTT
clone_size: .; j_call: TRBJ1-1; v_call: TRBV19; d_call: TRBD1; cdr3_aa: CASSNVVGTGGCFF; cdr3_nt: TGTGCCAGTAGTAACGTTGTCGGGACAGGGGGCTGCTTCTTT
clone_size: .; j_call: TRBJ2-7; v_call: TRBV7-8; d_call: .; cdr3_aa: CASSPQGPYEQYF; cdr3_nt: TGTGCCAGCAGCCCCCAGGGGCCCTACGAGCAGTACTTC
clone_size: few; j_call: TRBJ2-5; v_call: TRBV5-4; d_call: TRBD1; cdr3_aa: CASSRTGGNQETQYF; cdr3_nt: TGTGCCAGCAGCCGGACAGGGGGAAATCAAGAGACCCAGTACTTC
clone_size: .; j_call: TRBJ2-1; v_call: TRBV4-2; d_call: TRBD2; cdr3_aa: CASSLQASGGYNEQFF; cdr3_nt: TGTGCCAGCAGCCTTCAAGCTAGCGGGGGGTACAATGAGCAGTTCTTC
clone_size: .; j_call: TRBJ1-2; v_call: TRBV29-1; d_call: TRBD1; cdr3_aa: CSASGQGQGYTF; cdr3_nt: TGCAGCGCCTCGGGACAGGGCCAAGGCTACACCTTC
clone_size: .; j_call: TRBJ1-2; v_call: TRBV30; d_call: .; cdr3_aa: CAWSVQYGYTF; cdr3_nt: TGTGCCTGGAGTGTACAATATGGCTACACCTTC
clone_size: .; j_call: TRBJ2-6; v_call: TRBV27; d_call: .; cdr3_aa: CASSSTGGGGSSGANVLTF; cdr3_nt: TGTGCCAGCAGTTCTACCGGTGGGGGCGGGAGTTCTGGGGCCAACGTCCTGACTTTC